Below, 24 T cell receptor beta chains from the same sample are listed, as sequenced in a study of technical replicates of blood from several donors. The data were produced by immunoSEQ multiplex PCR, yet TCRdb's version contains in-frame clones alone and is incomplete. The table shows roughly 100,000 clones, with 90% to 97% occurring only once. The source material was T cells isolated from PBMCs. The receptors here all came from a human donor in good health.

Only one count was recorded for this clone. The chain uses TRBV5-4 and TRBJ1-2; a weak D match, TRBD1 (6 bases). This CDR3 comprises 15 residues. V lost 1 base and J 3 bases, leaving 13 bases between the germline ends. CDR1 and CDR2 from the germline V gene are SGHNT and YYREEE (reference sequence). CDR3 in amino acids: CASSLFRGSDYGYTF. CDR3 bases: TGTGCCAGCAGCTTGTTCAGGGGATCGGACTATGGCTACACCTTC.

V usage is TRBV25-1 and J usage is TRBJ2-2; 7 bases fit TRBD2. The CDR3 covers 17 residues. The germline CDR1 and CDR2 sequences are MGHDK and SYGVNS. V shed 4 bases, J shed 5 bases, and the junction held 13 bases outside the gene matches. This CDR3 reads CASSVRGGSMGTGELFF. The CDR3 DNA sequence: TGTGCCAGCAGTGTAAGAGGCGGGAGTATGGGTACCGGGGAGCTGTTTTTT.

The chain uses TRBV10-3 and TRBJ2-1; TRBD2 aligns across 8 bases. Germline lookup yields CDR1 ENHRY and CDR2 SYGVKD. The CDR3 extends over 12 amino acids. Trimming removed 10 bases from V and 8 bases from J; junction bases left unmatched: 7. The chain's CDR3 is CASSLTSDEQFF. The CDR3 DNA sequence: TGTGCCAGCTCTTTGACTAGCGATGAGCAGTTCTTC.

This chain joins TRBV6-6 and TRBJ2-1, with 9 bases identical to TRBD1. Germline lookup yields CDR1 MNHNY and CDR2 SVGAGI (reference sequence). Trimming cost V 6 bases and J 6 bases; bases outside gene matches: 6. This CDR3 spans 14 amino acids. The CDR3 nucleotides are TGTGCCAGCAGCCGGGACAGGGAGGTCAATGAGCAGTTCTTC. Amino acids: CASSRDREVNEQFF.

V is TRBV28 and J is TRBJ2-5; possible D gene TRBD1, 5 bases. The germline V gene has CDR1 MDHEN and CDR2 SYDVKM. The CDR3 totals 14 residues. Trimming left V 7 bases short and J 6 bases short, with 18 bases between. CDR3 sequence reads: CASTPVGREQTQYF. In nucleotides, the CDR3 is TGTGCCAGCACCCCAGTGGGCAGGGAACAGACCCAGTACTTC.

The chain has TRBV7-2 and TRBJ2-7, with D possibly matching TRBD2 (6 bases). Trimming left V 2 bases short and J 6 bases short, with 11 bases between. The CDR3 is 13 residues long. From germline, CDR1 is SGHTA and CDR2 FQGNSA. The CDR3 reads CASSLRERGEQYF. The CDR3, as DNA: TGTGCCAGCAGCTTACGGGAGCGAGGCGAGCAGTACTTC.

The chain links TRBV5-8 to TRBJ2-3, with 7 bases that match TRBD2. Germline CDR1 and CDR2: SGHTS and YDEGEE. V shed 1 base and J 3 bases; nucleotides not matched to a gene: 8. This CDR3 comprises 16 residues. The CDR3 loop is CASSLYAGAKTDTQYF. CDR3 nucleotides: TGTGCCAGCAGCTTGTACGCGGGAGCAAAAACAGATACGCAGTATTTT.

This clone appeared once. This rearrangement joins TRBV5-1 to TRBJ2-7; 13 bases fit TRBD2. After removal of 6 bases from V and 6 bases from J, the junction contained 6 bases not matched to a gene. The CDR3 extends over 14 amino acids. Germline-derived CDR1 and CDR2 are SGHRS and YFSETQ. CDR3 coding DNA: TGCGCCAGCACTCGGACTAGCGGGAGTGGCGAGCAGTACTTC. Translating it yields CASTRTSGSGEQYF.

The chain recombines TRBV6-6 with TRBJ1-5; 7 bases map to TRBD1. Germline assignment: CDR1 MNHNY and CDR2 SVGAGI (reference sequence). Unmatched junction bases numbered 3, after V lost 2 bases and J lost 5 bases. CDR3 length equals 14 residues. CDR3 region: CASSYRDRDQPQHF. The CDR3 DNA reads TGTGCCAGCAGTTACCGAGACAGGGATCAGCCCCAGCATTTT.

V usage is TRBV2 and J usage is TRBJ1-2; no definite D call. The CDR3 spans 12 residues. Between the trimmed V and J ends, which lost 3 bases and 3 bases, there was a span of 5 bases. Germline CDR1 SNHLY, CDR2 FYNNEI. CDR3 nucleotide sequence: TGTGCCAGCAGTGAGGGAGACTATGGCTACACCTTC. Translated, it gives CASSEGDYGYTF.

The chain recombines TRBV5-1 with TRBJ2-7, with D possibly TRBD1 on 6 matching bases. CDR1 is SGHRS, CDR2 YFSETQ, per germline. V shed 5 bases and J shed 3 bases, with 15 bases lying between them. The CDR3 sequence is 14 residues long. The CDR3 sequence is CASSGTGRYYEQYF. The CDR3 coding sequence is TGCGCCAGCAGTGGTACAGGGAGATACTACGAGCAGTACTTC.

This clone is a singleton in its sample. This chain links TRBV5-1 with TRBJ2-1; TRBD2 matches 8 bases. The V gene end was trimmed by 0 bases and the J gene end by 2 bases; junction bases not matched to a gene: 4. CDR1 is SGHRS and CDR2 is YFSETQ in the germline V gene. This CDR3 region has 16 residues. The CDR3 spells CASSLEAGVTYNEQFF. In nucleotides, the CDR3 is TGCGCCAGCAGCTTGGAAGCGGGAGTAACCTACAATGAGCAGTTCTTC.

V and J are TRBV5-8 and TRBJ2-4; TRBD1 matches at 7 bases. Germline CDR1 reads SGHTS; CDR2 reads YDEGEE. The CDR3 is made up of 16 amino acids. J lost 1 base, V lost 5 bases, and 9 bases had no gene match. In DNA form, the CDR3 reads TGTGCCAGCAGGGACAGGATCTATGGTGCCAAAAACATTCAGTACTTC. Translation gives CASRDRIYGAKNIQYF.

This chain joins TRBV30 and TRBJ2-3; 14 positions agree with TRBD2. The length of the CDR3 is 17 residues. V lost 4 bases, J lost 2 bases, and 8 bases stayed unmatched. Germline loops: CDR1 GTSNPN, CDR2 SVGIG (reference sequence). CDR3 amino acids: CAWKTGTSGSATDTQYF. Written as DNA, the CDR3 is TGTGCCTGGAAGACCGGGACTAGCGGGAGCGCCACAGATACGCAGTATTTT.

This chain links TRBV28 with TRBJ1-1; 9 positions match TRBD1. The CDR3 has 13 residues. Losses at the gene ends were 5 bases for V and 7 bases for J; bases not matched to a gene: 5. Germline-derived CDR1 and CDR2 are MDHEN and SYDVKM. The CDR3 reads CASSPTGGNEAFF. DNA for the CDR3: TGTGCCAGCAGTCCGACAGGGGGAAATGAAGCTTTCTTT.

V and J are TRBV6-1 and TRBJ2-7, with 15 bases identical to TRBD2. Per germline, CDR1 MNHNS and CDR2 SASEGT. This CDR3 is 19 amino acids long. The J segment lost 3 bases and the V segment lost 4 bases, leaving 13 bases of the junction unmatched. CDR3 coding DNA: TGTGCCAGCAGTGCGCCGATGGGACTAGCGGGAGGCACAGACTACGAGCAGTACTTC. This translates into CASSAPMGLAGGTDYEQYF.

V is TRBV5-6 and J is TRBJ1-2; D may be TRBD1 (6 bases). The germline V and J ends were trimmed by 2 bases and 2 bases, with 7 bases remaining between them. Germline lookup yields CDR1 SGHDT and CDR2 YYEEEE. The CDR3 has 13 residues. The CDR3 sequence is CASSFGTNYGYTF. CDR3 nucleotide sequence: TGTGCCAGCAGCTTCGGGACAAACTATGGCTACACCTTC.

V is TRBV29-1 and J is TRBJ2-1; D gene uncertain. Germline CDR1 and CDR2: SQVTM and ANQGSEA. The V end lost 0 bases, the J end lost 2 bases, and 11 bases lay between the germline ends. The CDR3 length is 15 residues. In nucleotides, the CDR3 is TGCAGCGTTGAAGATTTTAGTAATACCTACAATGAGCAGTTCTTC. It translates to CSVEDFSNTYNEQFF.

V gene TRBV5-1 combines with J gene TRBJ2-3; TRBD2 matches 8 bases. The trim removed 3 bases at V and 4 bases at J, leaving 7 bases unmatched. Germline CDR1 reads SGHRS; CDR2 reads YFSETQ. The CDR3 has 15 amino acids. CDR3 in amino acids: CASSSGLVVADTQYF. CDR3 nucleotide sequence: TGCGCCAGCAGCTCGGGACTAGTGGTAGCAGATACGCAGTATTTT.

This chain uses TRBV19 with TRBJ1-5; TRBD1 aligns across 10 bases. From germline, CDR1 is LNHDA and CDR2 SQIVND (reference sequence). The CDR3 has 15 amino acids. V shed 7 bases, J shed 6 bases, and the junction held 9 bases outside the gene matches. The CDR3 loop is CASKLGQGKVQPQHF. Written as DNA, the CDR3 is TGTGCCAGTAAATTGGGACAGGGGAAGGTTCAGCCCCAGCATTTT.

This clone has a single count. The chain combines TRBV7-2 with TRBJ1-5; D remains ambiguous. V was pared by 2 bases and J by 2 bases, with 10 bases between. This CDR3 has 15 amino acids. Germline V gene data show CDR1 as SGHTA and CDR2 as FQGNSA. The CDR3 DNA reads TGTGCCAGCAGCTTAAACGGTGGGCGCAATCAGCCCCAGCATTTT. Translation gives CASSLNGGRNQPQHF.

The V call is TRBV6-1, the J call TRBJ2-1, with a weak D call TRBD2 (6 bases). V gave up 6 bases and J gave up 4 bases, with 13 bases separating them. The CDR3 is made up of 14 amino acids. From germline, CDR1 is MNHNS and CDR2 SASEGT. The CDR3 reads CASRLRDFYNEQFF. The CDR3 nucleotides read TGTGCCAGCAGGCTCCGGGACTTTTACAATGAGCAGTTCTTC.

Written as DNA, the CDR3 is TGTGCCAGCAGTCCTCTCCGGACTTCTCACTACGAGCAGTACTTC. As protein: CASSPLRTSHYEQYF. The V call is TRBV6-5, the J call TRBJ2-7; perhaps TRBD2 as D (5 bases). The CDR3 extends over 15 amino acids. The V gene lost 5 bases and the J gene lost 3 bases, with 17 bases spanning the gap. Germline CDR1 is MNHEY and CDR2 is SVGAGI.

V is TRBV5-1 and J is TRBJ1-1; maybe TRBD1 (5 bases). V was shortened by 0 bases and J by 3 bases, with 12 bases between the two germline ends. CDR1 SGHRS and CDR2 YFSETQ come from the germline V gene. CDR3 length: 15 residues. The CDR3 bases are TGCGCCAGCAGCTTGGTACGGGGGGTCGACACTGAAGCTTTCTTT. The encoded protein is CASSLVRGVDTEAFF. Drawing the rest from reference TRBV5-1 and TRBJ1-1, the complete variable domain is KAGVTQTPRYLIKTRGQQVTLSCSPISGHRSVSWYQQTPGQGLQFLFEYFSETQRNKGNFPGRFSGRQFSNSRSEMNVSTLELGDSALYLCASSLVRGVDTEAFFGQGTRLTVV.